This T cell receptor (beta chain) was documented in a study of CD8+ T cells in alopecia areata. Study summary: For the treated group, dosing was oral tofacitinib at 5 to 10 mg twice daily. General study points: Among the 100 top clones, expanded CD8+ clones, like scalp clonality, were significantly decreased by tofacitinib.

Extracted RNA was reverse transcribed into cDNA, the sequencing template. The method was immunoSEQ multiplex PCR; TCRdb's version includes in-frame clones alone and lacks a portion of them. The profile shows about 42,000 clones, about two thirds of them singletons. As for treatment: oral pan-JAK inhibitor, 5-10 mg twice daily. Those with alopecia areata gave lesional scalp punch biopsies and peripheral blood. Comment on this clone: Its cognate antigen is unknown.

The clonotype originates from a human donor with alopecia areata. This specimen consisted of CD8+ T cells sorted from blood, obtained at week 4, from a patient treated with tofacitinib.

The CDR3 loop reads CASSSGSAGGQQFF. The CDR3 nucleotides read TGTGCCAGCAGTTCGGGCTCCGCCGGGGGTCAGCAGTTCTTC. The rearrangement joins TRBV13 to TRBJ2-1, with a tentative D call TRBD2 (6 bases). This CDR3 has 14 residues. Trimming removed 6 bases at V and 11 bases at J, with 20 bases between. Germline loops: CDR1 PRHDT, CDR2 FYEKMQ (reference sequence).